The clone carrying this T cell receptor (beta chain) was counted at least ten times. Its antigen is still unknown. This entry comes from a study of T cells in Graves' hyperthyroidism and ophthalmopathy. Authors of the study amplified TCR beta CDR3 regions from RNA transcripts. RT-PCR in the first round (using the HTBI primer set) targeted the TCR CDR3. MiXCR was run by TCRdb on the multiplex PCR reads, yielding one entry per CDR3 protein. The sample yields some 200,000 distinct CDR3 sequences, 15% to 20% seen once. The study's findings and limits: Among thyroid clonotypes expanded above 0.001, most also appeared in blood.

This CDR3 comprises 17 residues. The J segment lost 6 bases and the V segment lost 4 bases, leaving 12 bases of the junction unmatched. Over 18 months, lack of ophthalmopathy progression marked Graves' hyperthyroidism as stable. Diagnostic assessment was based on clinical symptoms, serum thyroxine and TRAb, thyroid ultrasound and orbital computed tomography. This TCR was sampled from a man in his fifties with Graves' hyperthyroidism. This sequence joins TRBV12-3 or TRBV12-4 and TRBJ2-3, with TRBD2 matching 11 bases. Sequencing input: blood. The CDR3 loop reads CASSSFTSGSKPDTQYF. In nucleotides, the CDR3 is TGTGCCAGCAGTTCTTTCACTAGCGGGAGTAAACCGGATACGCAGTATTTT.